This TCR beta chain comes out of a study of cytomegalovirus exposure and HLA in healthy donors (dated by TCRdb to the late 2010s). At the level of the whole study: A later analysis indicated that the 130 or so validation repertoires were generated on the platform also employed for the approximately 700 repertoires of the first cohort. The study was designed to test whether signatures of past pathogen exposure could be identified by cataloging public T cell receptors. In addition to the first cohort of around 670 subjects, a separate validation cohort of 130 or so different subjects was used. High-throughput TCR immunosequencing, statistical association of individual TCRs with disease status, and machine learning were combined to predict cytomegalovirus infection status.

The paper's findings and limits, for the study overall: Most TCR sequences were seen in very few donors, while some public TCRs were found in many individuals. It was suggested by the authors that the approach could potentially be generalized to other disease states and immunological phenotypes. Subsequent analysis determined that TCRs grouped into clusters in the first cohort also showed a tendency toward co-occurrence across the approximately 120 validation repertoires, and 94% of cluster scores exceeded 0. In vitro tests confirmed that a few of the cytomegalovirus-associated TCR beta chains recognize cytomegalovirus antigens. The validation cohort had no HLA typing available for a later analysis, so co-occurrence within that cohort was assessed over all 130 or so repertoires. The study gave a list of over 150 TCR beta chains associated with cytomegalovirus. The classifier was reported to diagnose cytomegalovirus status with high specificity and sensitivity in both the original and validation cohorts.

Libraries came from the immunoSEQ multiplex PCR assay. The study's own analysis went as follows. A statistical classification framework was developed to diagnose cytomegalovirus status using the catalog of TCR beta chain sequences. The clones in this table, taken by TCRdb from immuneACCESS, are in-frame only. Not every clone is retained; where verified, under half of the shortfall comes from an unresolved V gene, and the cause of the rest is unknown. The V and J calls and clone size were taken over from that table, and D and trimming were inferred from the DNA. Recorded for this sample are tens of thousands of clones; more than 80% of them occurred a single time. Jointly, the top ten make up 5.8% of the sample. Taken from the germline V gene, the CDR1 and CDR2 loops are SQVTM and ANQGSEA. The CDR3 numbers 12 residues from cysteine through phenylalanine. The DNA shown is the 36-base CDR3, in frame from base 1. V loses 3 bases of germline sequence and J loses 8 bases, and the interval between the two ends is 13 bases.

Remarks on this clone: Its antigen remains undetermined. No much larger clone is present one base from it, and per-base qualities are unavailable.

Donors formed part of the validation cohort, which comprised about 130 subjects and was distinct from the first cohort of over 500 subjects. The sequence links TRBV29-1 to TRBJ1-2, and perhaps TRBD1 as D gene, on 5 matching bases. This TCR was recovered from a woman aged 18-30 years in good health and CMV-seronegative. The material sequenced was PBMCs. The CDR3 corresponds to CSVDPRVEGYTF. The nucleotide sequence reads TGCAGCGTTGATCCCAGGGTGGAAGGCTACACCTTC.